In this sample, the clone carrying this T cell receptor beta chain turned up a few times. The target antigen is unknown. The sequenced template was cDNA made from the entire isolated RNA. Method: immunoSEQ multiplex PCR; TCRdb's copy keeps in-frame clones and lacks some. The sample carries roughly 330,000 clones, approximately 10% recorded once. The CDR3 contains 16 residues. Looked up from germline, CDR1 is MGHDK and CDR2 is SYGVNS. V was pared by 1 base and J by 4 bases, with 7 bases of the junction left unmatched. The sample originates from a study of beta chain features in type 1 diabetes. Study outcomes and limitations: cDNA-based reads could over-represent cells with high TCR expression. All four CD4+ subsets of Type 1 diabetes patients contained TCRB CDR3s that were moderately but significantly shorter.

One heparinised draw of blood, averaging roughly 120 mL, came from each donor. CD4+ naive, central memory, regulatory and stem cell-like memory subsets were isolated by sorting on CD45RO/CCR7/CD25/CD127/CD95/CD27. Sample: naive CD4+ T cells from blood. The clonotype comes from a young woman in good health. The rearrangement uses TRBV25-1 and TRBJ2-5, with 9 bases fitting TRBD1. The DNA for the CDR3 is TGTGCCAGCAGTGAATTTAGGACAGGGGTTTTAGAGACCCAGTACTTC. Protein product: CASSEFRTGVLETQYF.